The 3 T cell receptor beta chains listed next were all sequenced from one sample in a study of cytomegalovirus exposure and HLA in healthy donors (dated by TCRdb to about 2017). Library preparation used the immunoSEQ multiplex PCR assay. A mixture of 60 forward primers for TCR Vbeta segments and 13 reverse primers for TCR Jbeta segments was used in the multiplex PCR. In TCRdb, the immuneACCESS table is reduced to in-frame sequences with V and J assigned. These tables do not hold every clone; where another copy was compared, an unresolved V gene accounts for under half, and the others remain unexplained. The sample profile shows about 200,000 clones; around 80% of them were found once. About 4.4% of the sample rests with the top ten. Material: PBMCs. These receptor sequences come from a young woman in good health and CMV-seropositive.

The gene calls are TRBV7-6 and TRBJ2-5; maybe TRBD2 (6 bases). CDR3 length equals 18 residues. Germline V gene data show CDR1 as SGHVS and CDR2 as FNYEAQ. V dropped 3 bases and J dropped 1 base, with 21 bases sitting between them. This CDR3 reads CASSLGTLGPRGQETQYF. CDR3 nucleotide sequence: TGTGCCAGCAGCTTGGGGACTCTTGGGCCTAGGGGCCAAGAGACCCAGTACTTC.

The chain carries TRBV9 and TRBJ2-2, with D possibly matching TRBD2 (5 bases). Germline CDR1 is SGDLS and CDR2 is YYNGEE. This CDR3 spans 16 amino acids. The V and J ends lost 4 bases and 1 base respectively, with 14 bases between them. The CDR3 nucleotides are TGTGCCAGCAGCCCTGGGAGTAATAGGAACACCGGGGAGCTGTTTTTT. It encodes CASSPGSNRNTGELFF.

The chain links TRBV6-5 to TRBJ1-1; 7 bases are shared with TRBD1. Unmatched junction bases numbered 12, after V lost 7 bases and J lost 7 bases. The CDR3 has 14 amino acids. Germline lookup yields CDR1 MNHEY and CDR2 SVGAGI. The CDR3 DNA sequence: TGTGCCAGCATCTGGCGGCAGGGGGGAAGTGAAGCTTTCTTT. This codes for CASIWRQGGSEAFF.